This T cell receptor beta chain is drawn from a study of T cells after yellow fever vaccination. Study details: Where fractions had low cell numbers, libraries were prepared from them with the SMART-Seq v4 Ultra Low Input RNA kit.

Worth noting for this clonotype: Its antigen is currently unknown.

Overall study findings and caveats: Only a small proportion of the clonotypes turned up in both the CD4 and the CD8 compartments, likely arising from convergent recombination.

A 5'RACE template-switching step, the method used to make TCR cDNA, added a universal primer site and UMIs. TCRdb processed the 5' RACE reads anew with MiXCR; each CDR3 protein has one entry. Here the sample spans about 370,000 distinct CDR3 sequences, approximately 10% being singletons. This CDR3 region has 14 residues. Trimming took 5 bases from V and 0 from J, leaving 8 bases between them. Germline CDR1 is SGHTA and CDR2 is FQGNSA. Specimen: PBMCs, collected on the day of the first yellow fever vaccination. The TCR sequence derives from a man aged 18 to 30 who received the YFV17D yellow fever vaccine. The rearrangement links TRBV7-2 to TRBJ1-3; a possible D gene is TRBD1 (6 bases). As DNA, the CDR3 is TGTGCCAGCAGCCGGGACAACTCTGGAAACACCATATATTTT. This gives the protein CASSRDNSGNTIYF.